This is a list of T cell receptor beta chains from one sample in a study of blood T cell repertoires in COVID-19. Sequencing used immunoSEQ multiplex PCR; TCRdb keeps in-frame clones, though not all of them. Of 200,000 to 250,000 clones listed, around four fifths were seen once; the top ten hold approximately 10%. The specimen was peripheral blood. All receptors derive from a woman of 80 years or more with COVID-19, enrolled during active disease. Both conserved end residues are part of each CDR3. D genes are given only for firm matches. The size entry is marked missing in some rows and otherwise reads once, few, many or a size class.

D | size | J | V | DNA | CDR3
TRBD1 | once | TRBJ1-2 | TRBV27 | TGTGCCAGCAGGCCCTCCGGGACAGGAGGGAACTATGGCTACACCTTC | CASRPSGTGGNYGYTF
TRBD1 | . | TRBJ1-6 | TRBV10-3 | TGTGCCATCAGGGGGGACAGGGATAATTCACCCCTCCACTTT | CAIRGDRDNSPLHF
. | . | TRBJ1-6 | TRBV6-1 | TGTGCCAGCAGTGAAGCCGGGAGCTCACCCCTCCACTTT | CASSEAGSSPLHF
. | . | TRBJ2-4 | TRBV7-3 | TGTGCCAGCAGCTTACGCGGGGAGCCCAAAAACATTCAGTACTTC | CASSLRGEPKNIQYF
TRBD1 | . | TRBJ1-5 | TRBV6-5 | TGTGCCAGCAGCCGGACAGGGGGCGAGCAGCCCCAGCATTTT | CASSRTGGEQPQHF
TRBD1 | . | TRBJ2-5 | TRBV7-6 | TGTGCCAGCAGCTTGGGACAGGGTAAAGAGACCCAGTACTTC | CASSLGQGKETQYF
. | few | TRBJ1-4 | TRBV19 | TGTGCCAGTAGTGGCGAGACAGGCTCCTTCCTGAGTAAACTGTTTTTT | CASSGETGSFLSKLFF
. | . | TRBJ1-2 | TRBV25-1 | TGTGCCAGTGCGGCTACTAACTATGGCTACACCTTC | CASAATNYGYTF
. | . | TRBJ1-4 | TRBV5-3 | TGTGCCAGAAGGAGGGGAGGGCCCTTCGGTCTAGTTTTTTTT | CARRRGGPFGLVFF
TRBD1 | . | TRBJ1-2 | TRBV19 | TGTGCCAGTGGCGCAGGGGGTGGTTACTTCTATGGCTACACCTTC | CASGAGGGYFYGYTF
. | . | TRBJ1-2 | TRBV5-1 | TGCGCCAGCAGCCTGGGACACGACAACTATGGCTACACCTTC | CASSLGHDNYGYTF
. | . | TRBJ2-7 | TRBV3-1/TRBV3-2 | TGTGCCAGCACCCCCTACGTGAGCTCCTACGAGCAGTACTTC | CASTPYVSSYEQYF
TRBD1 | . | TRBJ1-2 | TRBV2 | TGTGCCAGCAAATTGGGACAGGCCACCCTGGGCCTATATGGCTACACCTTC | CASKLGQATLGLYGYTF
TRBD1 | . | TRBJ1-6 | TRBV6-5 | TGTGCCAGCAGCTTCGGACAGGGCGGCGAACCCCTCCACTTT | CASSFGQGGEPLHF
. | . | TRBJ1-3 | TRBV7-2 | TGTGCCAGCAGCCTACTACTCAGCAACACCATATATTTT | CASSLLLSNTIYF
. | . | TRBJ1-5 | TRBV21-1 | TGTGCCAGCAGCCCCCGGGTAGGGGAAACCCAGCCCCAGCATTTT | CASSPRVGETQPQHF
TRBD1 | . | TRBJ2-7 | TRBV27 | TGTGCCAGCAGTTCCGTCCGGGACAGGGTGTCCTACGAGCAGTACTTC | CASSSVRDRVSYEQYF
TRBD1 | once | TRBJ1-5 | TRBV18 | TGTGCCAGCTCATTATTTGGGACAGCGGATCAGCCCCAGCATTTT | CASSLFGTADQPQHF
TRBD1 | . | TRBJ1-5 | TRBV3-1/TRBV3-2 | TGTGCCAGCAGCCCAGGACAGGATCAGCCCCAGCATTTT | CASSPGQDQPQHF
TRBD2 | . | TRBJ2-3 | TRBV27 | TGTGCCAGCAGCCTCATAGCGGGGGCAACAGATACGCAGTATTTT | CASSLIAGATDTQYF
. | . | TRBJ1-4 | TRBV20-1 | TGCAGTGCTAGTTGGGGAGGAGGTGAAAAACTGTTTTTT | CSASWGGGEKLFF
. | . | TRBJ2-7 | TRBV2 | TGTGCCAGCAAGCGTGGGAGCTCCTACGAGCAGTACTTC | CASKRGSSYEQYF
TRBD2 | . | TRBJ2-3 | TRBV3-1/TRBV3-2 | TGTGCCAGCAGTCGTTTTACTAGCGGAGGGGGCACAGATACGCAGTATTTT | CASSRFTSGGGTDTQYF
. | . | TRBJ1-1 | TRBV19 | TGTGCCACCTTGAGGGACACTGAAGCTTTCTTT | CATLRDTEAFF
. | . | TRBJ2-7 | TRBV27 | TGTGCCAGCAGTTTAGTATACGGGGTCGAGCAGTACTTC | CASSLVYGVEQYF
. | . | TRBJ1-3 | TRBV2 | TGTGCCAGCAGTCCCGCAACAGGGTCTGGAAACACCATATATTTT | CASSPATGSGNTIYF
TRBD1 | . | TRBJ2-5 | TRBV3-1/TRBV3-2 | TGTGCCAGCAGCCAGGCGGTAGCGACAGGGTCGACCCAGTACTTC | CASSQAVATGSTQYF
TRBD1 | . | TRBJ1-4 | TRBV5-1 | TGCGCCAGCAGCAAAGGGACAGGGTCTGGTGAAAAACTGTTTTTT | CASSKGTGSGEKLFF
. | . | TRBJ2-5 | TRBV7-2 | TGTGCCAGCAGCTATGCCTCCAGGCAACCGCAAGAGACCCAGTACTTC | CASSYASRQPQETQYF
TRBD1 | few | TRBJ1-2 | TRBV13 | TGTGCCAGCAGCTACAGGGGTATAAGGTATGGCTACACCTTC | CASSYRGIRYGYTF
. | once | TRBJ2-5 | TRBV19 | TGTGCCAGTAGTATCGTGGGGCCCGAGACCCAGTACTTC | CASSIVGPETQYF
. | . | TRBJ1-3 | TRBV14 | TGTGCCAGCAGCCAGGGGCAGCTTGGAAACACCATATATTTT | CASSQGQLGNTIYF
TRBD1 | . | TRBJ1-6 | TRBV6-6 | TGTGCCTCCCAGGGGGATTCACCCCTCCACTTT | CASQGDSPLHF
TRBD1 | . | TRBJ2-3 | TRBV24-1 | TGTGCCACCAGTGGACGGACAGGGGAATCAGATACGCAGTATTTT | CATSGRTGESDTQYF
. | . | TRBJ2-1 | TRBV19 | TGTGCCAGTAGTAATCCAGGTGTTACCTACAATGAGCAGTTCTTC | CASSNPGVTYNEQFF
. | . | TRBJ1-5 | TRBV3-1/TRBV3-2 | TGTGCCAGCAGCCAAAGTGCAGGGAGCAATCAGCCCCAGCATTTT | CASSQSAGSNQPQHF
. | . | TRBJ1-5 | TRBV7-9 | TGTGCCAGCAGCTTAGGACTTGACCGTAGCAATCAGCCCCAGCATTTT | CASSLGLDRSNQPQHF
. | . | TRBJ1-1 | TRBV6-5 | TGTGCCAGCAGTTTCCAGGGGAGGGCTGAAGCTTTCTTT | CASSFQGRAEAFF
. | few | TRBJ2-5 | TRBV27 | TGTGCCAGCAGTTTAGGGACTTCCTTTGGGGAGACCCAGTACTTC | CASSLGTSFGETQYF
TRBD1 | . | TRBJ1-4 | TRBV3-1/TRBV3-2 | TGTGCCAGCAGCTGGCGGGACAGACCTCTTGAAAAACTGTTTTTT | CASSWRDRPLEKLFF
TRBD2 | . | TRBJ2-1 | TRBV29-1 | TGCAGCGTTGGTTGGCTAGCGGGCGATGAGCAGTTCTTC | CSVGWLAGDEQFF
TRBD1 | . | TRBJ1-4 | TRBV18 | TGTGCCAGCTCGCGGACAGGGTGGACTAATGAAAAACTGTTTTTT | CASSRTGWTNEKLFF
. | . | TRBJ2-5 | TRBV3-1/TRBV3-2 | TGTGCCAGCAGCCAGACTAGCAGGGGCGGGCCTATCCAAGAGACCCAGTACTTC | CASSQTSRGGPIQETQYF
. | . | TRBJ2-5 | TRBV5-6 | TGTGCCAGCAGCCCAGGGCGGGAGACCCAGTACTTC | CASSPGRETQYF
TRBD1 | . | TRBJ1-1 | TRBV6-5 | TGTGCCAGCAGTTGGGACAGTCACACTGAAGCTTTCTTT | CASSWDSHTEAFF
. | . | TRBJ1-2 | TRBV6-2/TRBV6-3 | TGTGCCAGCAGTACCAAACAGGGAGCAGGCAACTATGGCTACACCTTC | CASSTKQGAGNYGYTF
. | . | TRBJ2-1 | TRBV28 | TGTGCCAGCCCTGGAGTGAGCGGGCAGTTCTTC | CASPGVSGQFF
TRBD1 | once | TRBJ1-2 | TRBV28 | TGTGCCAGCAGCCCAAGACAGGGGGTCTATGGCTACACCTTC | CASSPRQGVYGYTF
. | . | TRBJ1-1 | TRBV28 | TGTGCCAGCAGTTTCTGGGGGGGAGGGAACACTGAAGCTTTCTTT | CASSFWGGGNTEAFF
. | . | TRBJ2-3 | TRBV18 | TGTGCCAGCTCAAGGCAGGGCGCAGATACGCAGTATTTT | CASSRQGADTQYF
TRBD1 | . | TRBJ1-4 | TRBV30 | TGTGCCTGGCAAAGACAGGGGCCTGAAAAACTGTTTTTT | CAWQRQGPEKLFF
. | . | TRBJ2-6 | TRBV7-8 | TGTGCCAGCAGCTTAGTAGATGGGGCCAACGTCCTGACTTTC | CASSLVDGANVLTF
. | . | TRBJ2-1 | TRBV6-2/TRBV6-3 | TGTGCCAGCAGTTACTCGACTCTATCACATCCGTTCTTC | CASSYSTLSHPFF
. | once | TRBJ2-3 | TRBV11-2 | TGTGCCAGCAGCTTAGATCCTCCCAGAAGCACAGATACGCAGTATTTT | CASSLDPPRSTDTQYF
TRBD2 | . | TRBJ2-3 | TRBV11-3 | TGTGCCAGCAGCTTAGGGGGGGGTACAGATACGCAGTATTTT | CASSLGGGTDTQYF
TRBD1 | . | TRBJ2-7 | TRBV28 | TGTGCCTCCGGACAGGGATCCTACGAGCAGTACTTC | CASGQGSYEQYF
TRBD1 | . | TRBJ1-1 | TRBV29-1 | TGCAGCGTTGTCTCCCCCCGACAGGGCCCTGAAGCTTTCTTT | CSVVSPRQGPEAFF
. | few | TRBJ1-1 | TRBV28 | TGTGCCAGCAAAGAGGTTAACACTGAAGCTTTCTTT | CASKEVNTEAFF